Below, 7 T cell receptor beta chains from the same sample are listed, as sequenced in a study of cytomegalovirus exposure and HLA in healthy donors. Sequencing used immunoSEQ multiplex PCR; TCRdb keeps in-frame clones, though not all of them. The data contain tens of thousands of clones, approximately 94% of them singletons. The sequencing input was PBMCs. Receptors were obtained from a woman in her 30s in good health and CMV-seronegative.

The rearrangement uses TRBV7-9 and TRBJ2-6; 10 nucleotides match TRBD1. Per the germline V gene, CDR1 is SEHNR and CDR2 is FQNEAQ (reference sequence). This CDR3 spans 16 amino acids. The V segment lost 4 bases and the J segment 2 bases; nucleotides outside the gene matches: 2. Here the CDR3 reads CASSSTGGPGANVLTF. CDR3 sequence (DNA): TGTGCCAGCAGCTCGACAGGGGGCCCTGGGGCCAACGTCCTGACTTTC. Together with reference TRBV7-9 and TRBJ2-6, the CDR3 gives the full variable domain: DTGVSQNPRHKITKRGQNVTFRCDPISEHNRLYWYRQTLGQGPEFLTYFQNEAQLEKSRLLSDRFSAERPKGSFSTLEIQRTEQGDSAMYLCASSSTGGPGANVLTFGAGSRLTVL.

V and J are TRBV4-3 and TRBJ2-3; 8 nucleotides line up with TRBD2. The germline V gene encodes CDR1 LGHNA and CDR2 YSLEER. CDR3 size: 15 residues. Trimming took 9 bases from V and 1 from J; bases not matched to a gene: 9. The CDR3 spells CASNDLSGGTDTQYF. In DNA form, the CDR3 reads TGCGCCAGTAACGATCTTAGCGGGGGCACAGATACGCAGTATTTT.

This clone was detected only a few times. The chain has TRBV5-3 and TRBJ2-2, with TRBD1 matching over 7 bases. TRBV5-3 is assigned to the ORF class and has an uncertain function. The CDR3 contains 16 residues. V shed 4 bases, J shed 5 bases, and the junction held 11 bases outside the gene matches. CDR3 region: CARSRLRDSKTGELFF. As DNA, the CDR3 is TGTGCCAGAAGCCGACTCCGGGACAGCAAGACCGGGGAGCTGTTTTTT.

The rearrangement links TRBV6-5 to TRBJ2-1, with D unresolved. Germline V gene data show CDR1 as MNHEY and CDR2 as SVGAGI. Trimming removed 5 bases at V and 0 bases at J, with 11 bases between. The CDR3 extends over 15 amino acids. Here the CDR3 DNA reads TGTGCCAGCAGTCCGTTTTATAGCTCCTACAATGAGCAGTTCTTC. Amino acid sequence: CASSPFYSSYNEQFF.

This sequence joins TRBV19 and TRBJ1-5; possibly TRBD1 for D (6 bases). The V end was cut by 10 bases, the J end by 4 bases, with 20 bases between. The length of the CDR3 is 15 residues. Germline V gene data show CDR1 as LNHDA and CDR2 as SQIVND (reference sequence). The DNA of the CDR3 is TGTGCCACCCAGACCCAGGACAGAACTAATCAGCCCCAGCATTTT. Its protein is CATQTQDRTNQPQHF.

The rearrangement uses TRBV28 and TRBJ1-2, with D perhaps TRBD1 (6 bases). From germline, CDR1 is MDHEN and CDR2 SYDVKM. The length of the CDR3 is 15 residues. The V end lost 8 bases, the J end lost 2 bases, and 18 bases lay between the germline ends. CDR3 nucleotide sequence: TGTGCCAGCTCCGTTCAGGGGCGGAGAAACTATGGCTACACCTTC. Translating gives CASSVQGRRNYGYTF.

The chain combines TRBV7-2 with TRBJ1-5, with D perhaps TRBD1 (6 bases). There are 14 residues in the CDR3. The germline V gene has CDR1 SGHTA and CDR2 FQGNSA. Trimming left V 3 bases short and J 4 bases short, with 10 bases between. The CDR3 nucleotides are TGTGCCAGCAGCTTGGGACAAATAAATCAGCCCCAGCATTTT. This gives the protein CASSLGQINQPQHF.